The 5 T cell receptor beta chains below all came from one sample that was sequenced in a study of blood T cell repertoires in COVID-19. Here immunoSEQ multiplex PCR was the method, and the copy in TCRdb shows in-frame clones only, minus some. Among 150,000 or so clones, around 89% were seen once, and the ten largest hold 4.3%. The sequenced material came from peripheral blood. All receptors derive from a man aged 60 to 75 with COVID-19, enrolled during active disease.

The DNA for the CDR3 is TGTGCCAGCTCACGAAGTTCCGGACTTAACACAGATACGCAGTATTTT. Protein: CASSRSSGLNTDTQYF. V gene TRBV18 combines with J gene TRBJ2-3, with D possibly being TRBD2 (5 bases). V was shortened by 4 bases and J by 2 bases, with 16 bases between the two germline ends. The CDR3 runs to 16 residues. Germline V CDR1 and CDR2: KGHSH, LQKENI.

This rearrangement joins TRBV19 to TRBJ2-2; TRBD1 is a possible D gene (6 bases). Germline lookup yields CDR1 LNHDA and CDR2 SQIVND (reference sequence). The CDR3 is 16 residues long. V lost 8 bases to trimming and J lost 0 bases, with 16 bases between them. The CDR3 region is CASRRQGHSNTGELFF. The DNA for the CDR3 is TGTGCCAGTCGGAGGCAGGGACATTCGAACACCGGGGAGCTGTTTTTT.

The J gene is TRBJ1-5, the V gene TRBV19; TRBD1 agrees at 10 bases. Germline loops: CDR1 LNHDA, CDR2 SQIVND (reference sequence). J gave up 4 bases and V 7 bases, and 16 bases lay outside the gene matches. The CDR3 is 18 amino acids. The chain's CDR3 is CASMSWTGGRQRNQPQHF. The CDR3 DNA follows: TGTGCCAGTATGTCGTGGACAGGGGGTCGGCAGAGGAATCAGCCCCAGCATTTT. The complete variable domain, with remaining parts taken from reference TRBV19 and TRBJ1-5, reads DGGITQSPKYLFRKEGQNVTLSCEQNLNHDAMYWYRQDPGQGLRLIYYSQIVNDFQKGDIAEGYSVSREKKESFPLTVTSAQKNPTAFYLCASMSWTGGRQRNQPQHFGDGTRLSIL.

The V gene is TRBV6-1, the J gene TRBJ2-5, with TRBD2 identical over 10 bases. The V gene's germline CDR1 is MNHNS and CDR2 SASEGT. The V segment lost 4 bases and the J segment 5 bases; nucleotides outside the gene matches: 10. The CDR3 contains 16 residues. The CDR3 protein is CASSVSGGPPGETQYF. DNA for the CDR3: TGTGCCAGCAGTGTTAGCGGGGGGCCTCCGGGGGAGACCCAGTACTTC.

This CDR3 is CSVDGGSLTDTQYF. DNA for the CDR3: TGCAGCGTTGACGGGGGGTCCCTCACAGATACGCAGTATTTT. The chain joins TRBV29-1 to TRBJ2-3, with 7 bases identical to TRBD2. CDR3 length: 14 amino acids. Germline lookup yields CDR1 SQVTM and CDR2 ANQGSEA. The ends lost 3 bases at V and 2 bases at J; junction bases unmatched: 5.